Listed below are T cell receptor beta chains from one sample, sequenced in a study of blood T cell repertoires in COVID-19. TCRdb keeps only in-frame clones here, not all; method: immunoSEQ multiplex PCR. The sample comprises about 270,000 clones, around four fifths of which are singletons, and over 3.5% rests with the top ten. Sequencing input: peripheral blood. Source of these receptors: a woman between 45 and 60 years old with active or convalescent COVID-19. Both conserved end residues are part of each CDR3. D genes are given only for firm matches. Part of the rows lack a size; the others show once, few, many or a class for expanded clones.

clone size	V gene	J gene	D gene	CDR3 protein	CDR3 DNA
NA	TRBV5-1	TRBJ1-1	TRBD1	CASSFTGGDTEAFF	TGCGCCAGCAGCTTCACAGGGGGCGACACTGAAGCTTTCTTT
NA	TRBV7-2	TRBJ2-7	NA	CASSPRGSLYEQYF	TGTGCCAGCAGCCCGCGAGGGAGCCTCTACGAGCAGTACTTC
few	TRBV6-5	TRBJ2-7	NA	CASSYSRYSYEQYF	TGTGCCAGCAGTTACTCTAGATATTCCTACGAGCAGTACTTC
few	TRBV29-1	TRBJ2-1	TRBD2	CSVEGLAGVASYNEQFF	TGCAGCGTTGAGGGACTAGCGGGAGTGGCCTCCTACAATGAGCAGTTCTTC
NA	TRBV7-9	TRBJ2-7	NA	CASSFPPSYYEQYF	TGTGCCAGCAGCTTCCCCCCCTCCTATTACGAGCAGTACTTC
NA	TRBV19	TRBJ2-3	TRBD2	CASSIGLAADTQYF	TGTGCCAGTAGTATAGGGCTAGCGGCAGATACGCAGTATTTT
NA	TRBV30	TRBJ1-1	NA	CAWSRKSRGSTEAFF	TGTGCCTGGAGTAGGAAGTCGAGGGGGTCCACTGAAGCTTTCTTT
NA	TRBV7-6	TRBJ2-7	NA	CASSFSRSLSEQYF	TGTGCCAGCAGCTTCTCTCGGAGCCTCAGCGAGCAGTACTTC
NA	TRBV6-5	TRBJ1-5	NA	CASSYIRGQPQHF	TGTGCCAGCAGTTACATTAGGGGTCAGCCCCAGCATTTT
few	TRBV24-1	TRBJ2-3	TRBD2	CATSDIAGMGTDTQYF	TGTGCCACCAGTGATATAGCGGGAATGGGCACAGATACGCAGTATTTT
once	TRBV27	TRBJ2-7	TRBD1	CASSPRGFSYEQYF	TGTGCCAGCAGCCCCAGGGGGTTTTCCTACGAGCAGTACTTC